Below, 3 T cell receptor beta chains from the same sample are listed, as sequenced in a study of Tregs in tolerant kidney transplant recipients. Using immunoSEQ multiplex PCR, the repertoire was profiled, and TCRdb retains in-frame clones only, with some absent. The repertoire includes fewer than 20,000 clones, roughly four fifths of them detected once, and 2.5% sits in the top ten. Material for sequencing was Tregs from blood. These receptor sequences come from a human donor in good health.

V gene TRBV5-5 combines with J gene TRBJ2-2; maybe TRBD2 (6 bases). Trimming shortened V by 4 bases and J by 1 base, and 17 bases separated the two germline ends. From germline, CDR1 is SGHKS and CDR2 YYEKEE (reference sequence). CDR3 length: 17 residues. CDR3 in DNA: TGTGCCAGCAGCCCGGGACTTTCCTATTGGAACACCGGGGAGCTGTTTTTT. This codes for CASSPGLSYWNTGELFF.

The rearrangement joins TRBV7-2 to TRBJ1-2; D gene uncertain. The V end was cut by 1 base, the J end by 3 bases, with 6 bases between. Germline V gene sequence: CDR1 SGHTA, CDR2 FQGNSA. This CDR3 has 13 amino acids. The CDR3 protein is CASSLEEDYGYTF. CDR3 sequence (DNA): TGTGCCAGCAGCTTAGAGGAGGACTATGGCTACACCTTC.

The chain carries TRBV5-6 and TRBJ2-3; possibly TRBD1 for D (5 bases). The CDR3 totals 12 residues. The V and J ends lost 7 bases and 0 bases respectively, with 6 bases between them. CDR1 is SGHDT and CDR2 is YYEEEE in the germline V gene. As DNA, the CDR3 is TGTGCCAGCGCAGGGAGCACAGATACGCAGTATTTT. Its protein is CASAGSTDTQYF. The entire variable domain, with the rest obtained from reference TRBV5-6 and TRBJ2-3, is as follows: DAGVTQSPTHLIKTRGQQVTLRCSPKSGHDTVSWYQQALGQGPQFIFQYYEEEERQRGNFPDRFSGHQFPNYSSELNVNALLLGDSALYLCASAGSTDTQYFGPGTRLTVL.